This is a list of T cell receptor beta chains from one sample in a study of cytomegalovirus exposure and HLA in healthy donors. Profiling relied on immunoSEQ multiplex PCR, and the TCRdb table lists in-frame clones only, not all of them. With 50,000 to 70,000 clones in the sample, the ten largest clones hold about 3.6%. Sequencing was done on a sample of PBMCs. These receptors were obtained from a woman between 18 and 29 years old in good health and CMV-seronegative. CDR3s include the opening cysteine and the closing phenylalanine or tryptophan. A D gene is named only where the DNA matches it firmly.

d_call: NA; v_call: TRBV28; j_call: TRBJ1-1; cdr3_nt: TGTGCCAGCAGTTCCGACAGGAACACTGAAGCTTTCTTT; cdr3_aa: CASSSDRNTEAFF
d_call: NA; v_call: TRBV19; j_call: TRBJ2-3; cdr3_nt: TGTGCCAGTAGCGCATCCGGGATCAACACAGATAAGCAGTATTTT; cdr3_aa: CASSASGINTDKQYF
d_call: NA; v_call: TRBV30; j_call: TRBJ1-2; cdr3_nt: TGTGCCTGGAGTACCCAGGCAGCTAACTATGGCTACACCTTC; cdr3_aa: CAWSTQAANYGYTF
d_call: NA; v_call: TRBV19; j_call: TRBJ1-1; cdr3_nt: TGTGCCAGTAAGGGGGGGGAAGCTTTCTTT; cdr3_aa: CASKGGEAFF
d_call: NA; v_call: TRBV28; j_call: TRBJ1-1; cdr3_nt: TGTGCCACCTCCCCGCGACGGGCTGAAGCTTTCTTT; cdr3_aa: CATSPRRAEAFF
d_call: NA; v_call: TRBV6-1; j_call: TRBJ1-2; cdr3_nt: TGTGCCAGCAGTGAACAGGGAAGCCGTGGCTACACCTTC; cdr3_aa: CASSEQGSRGYTF
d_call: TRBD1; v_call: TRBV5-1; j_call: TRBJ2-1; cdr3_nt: TGCGCCAGCTACTCCGGGACAGGGGTGATGGGGAGCTCCTACAATGAGCAGTTCTTC; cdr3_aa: CASYSGTGVMGSSYNEQFF
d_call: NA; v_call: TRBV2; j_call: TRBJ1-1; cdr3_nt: TGTGCCAGCACCGACACTGAAGCTTTCTTT; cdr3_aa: CASTDTEAFF
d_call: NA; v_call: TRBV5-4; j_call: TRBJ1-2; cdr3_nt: TGTGCCAGCAGCGCGACAGGAGCCTATGGCTACACCTTC; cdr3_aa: CASSATGAYGYTF
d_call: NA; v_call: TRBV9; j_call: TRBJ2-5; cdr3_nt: TGTGCCAGCAGCGTCCCACCCAGCGGAGAGACCCAGTACTTC; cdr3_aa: CASSVPPSGETQYF
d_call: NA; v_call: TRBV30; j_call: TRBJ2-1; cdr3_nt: TGTGCCTGGAGTGTACGCCCGAGACTAGTCGTCTCCTACAATGAGCAGTTCTTC; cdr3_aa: CAWSVRPRLVVSYNEQFF
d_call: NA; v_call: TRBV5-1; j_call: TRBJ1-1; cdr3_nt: TGCGCCAGCAGCTTGGCCGATGAACGGTCTGAAGCTTTCTTT; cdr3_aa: CASSLADERSEAFF
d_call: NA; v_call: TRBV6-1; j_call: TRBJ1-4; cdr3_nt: TGTGCCAGCAGTGGATCAGTTTTGAATGAAAAACTGTTTTTT; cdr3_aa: CASSGSVLNEKLFF
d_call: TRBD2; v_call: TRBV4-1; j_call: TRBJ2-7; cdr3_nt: TGCGCCAGCAGCCAAGGCCCTAGCGGGAGTAACGAGCAGTACTTC; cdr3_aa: CASSQGPSGSNEQYF
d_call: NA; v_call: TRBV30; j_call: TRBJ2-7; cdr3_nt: TGTGCCTGGAGTGTAATGTCCGGGGGAACTCCCTACGAGCAGTACTTC; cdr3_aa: CAWSVMSGGTPYEQYF
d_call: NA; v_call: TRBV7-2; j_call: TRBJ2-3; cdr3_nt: TGTGCCAGCAGCTTAGGCGGCGCAGATACGCAGTATTTT; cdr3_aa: CASSLGGADTQYF